The 16 T cell receptor beta chains below were found in one sample sequenced in a study of tissue T cells after allogeneic stem cell transplantation. Sequencing was performed with immunoSEQ multiplex PCR; in TCRdb, only in-frame clones are kept and a portion is missing. The data contain roughly 50,000 clones, over 70% of them singletons. The source material was sorted cells pooled from one or two spleens. Receptors were obtained from a pool of C57BL/6 mice in good health.

Worth noting for this clone: The gene names given are mouse names. The CDR3 goes on 1 residue after the read ends, and that part is filled in from the germline J gene. The rearrangement uses TRBV15 and TRBJ2-1, with TRBD1 as a possible D gene (5 bases). The CDR3 contains 16 residues. Germline V gene data show CDR1 as SGHND and CDR2 as FRSKSL. Trimming removed 0 bases at V and 0 bases at J, with 9 bases between. CDR3 DNA (partial): TGTGCCAGCAGTTTAGCGTTCAGGGTTAACTATGCTGAGCAGTTC. Its translation: CASSLAFRVNYAEQF. The complete CDR3 protein is CASSLAFRVNYAEQFF.

Concerning this clone itself: All gene names here are mouse names. Read coverage stops 1 residue before the CDR3 terminus; the germline J gene supplies the remainder. The chain carries TRBV13-2 and TRBJ2-2; D unclear. Deletions cut 0 bases from V and 2 bases from J, with 5 bases between. CDR3 length equals 14 residues. CDR1 is NNHNN, CDR2 SYGAGS, per germline (reference sequence). The DNA read from the CDR3 is TGTGCCAGCGGTGATGCCAGTAACACCGGGCAGCTCTAC. Translation: CASGDASNTGQLY. The whole CDR3 protein is CASGDASNTGQLYF.

A remark on this clone: The genes and germline here are from mouse. The CDR3 end is not reached by the read, which stops 1 residue before it; the germline J gene fills it in. This sequence joins TRBV31 and TRBJ1-1; no firm D call. This CDR3 contains 12 residues. Trimming left V 0 bases short and J 4 bases short, with 6 bases between. The V gene's germline CDR1 is GKSSPN and CDR2 SITVG. Here the CDR3 reads CAWSLQLTEVFF. The CDR3 bases that were read are TGTGCCTGGAGTCTACAGCTCACAGAAGTCTTC.

For this clone: Gene labels here are mouse ones. The CDR3 goes on 1 residue after the read ends, and that part is filled in from the germline J gene. J is TRBJ1-4 and V is TRBV19; D not certain. The V gene's germline CDR1 is FNHDT and CDR2 SITEND (reference sequence). There are 13 residues in the CDR3. Trimming left V 5 bases short and J 2 bases short, with 7 bases between. CDR3 DNA (partial): TGTGCCAGCAGCCCCCAATCCAACGAAAGATTATTT. Amino acids: CASSPQSNERLF. The full CDR3 protein reads CASSPQSNERLFF.

Concerning this clone: An end of the junction differs from the germline gene, which may be a read error. Gene names and germline match the mouse. Read sequence stops 1 residue before the CDR3 end, and the germline J gene provides the missing end. This sequence joins TRBV13-3 and TRBJ2-7; 11 bases match TRBD2. Germline values: CDR1 NNHDY, CDR2 SYVADS. The CDR3 has 13 residues. CDR3: CAGSGLGGYEQYF. Incomplete CDR3 DNA: TGTGCCGGCAGCGGACTGGGGGGCTATGAACAGTAC.

Regarding this clone: Gene labels here are mouse ones. The CDR3 end is not reached by the read, which stops 1 residue before it; the germline J gene fills it in. This rearrangement joins TRBV19 to TRBJ2-2, with 8 bases matching TRBD1. Germline CDR1 is FNHDT and CDR2 is SITEND (reference sequence). J lost 6 bases, V lost 5 bases, and 3 bases had no gene match. This CDR3 is 13 amino acids long. The CDR3 spells CASSMTGAGQLYF. The CDR3 bases that were read are TGTGCCAGCAGCATGACAGGGGCCGGGCAGCTCTAC. The full variable domain, completed using reference TRBV19 and TRBJ2-2, is GGIITQTPKFLIGQEGQKLTLKCQQNFNHDTMYWYRQDSGKGLRLIYYSITENDLQKGDLSEGYDASREKKSSFSLTVTSAQKNEMAVFLCASSMTGAGQLYFGEGSKLTVL.

With respect to this clone: Gene names refer to mouse genes. With the read ending 1 residue before the CDR3 end, the germline J gene is used to fill in that end. The chain has TRBV12-1 and TRBJ1-2, with D possibly being TRBD1 (6 bases). Per germline, CDR1 SGHSN and CDR2 HYEKVE. There are 14 residues in the CDR3. V was pared by 1 base and J by 4 bases, with 12 bases between. This CDR3 reads CASSLGGRGSDYTF. Partial CDR3 DNA: TGTGCCAGCTCTCTAGGGGGGCGAGGCTCCGACTACACC.

Comments on this clone: The gene symbols are mouse symbols. The CDR3 goes on 1 residue after the read ends, and that part is filled in from the germline J gene. The chain uses TRBV1 and TRBJ1-6; D is ambiguous. TRBJ1-6 is annotated as an ORF whose role is uncertain. Germline CDR1 reads NSQYPW; CDR2 reads LRSPGD (reference sequence). The CDR3 totals 14 residues. The ends were cut back, 2 bases at V and 5 bases at J, with 7 bases in the middle. This CDR3 is CTCSALSNNSPLYF. CDR3 DNA (partial): TGCACCTGCAGTGCACTATCAAATAATTCGCCCCTCTAC.

About this clone: Mouse gene names and germline throughout. The read ends 1 residue shy of where the CDR3 ends; the end is completed using the germline J gene. The V and J genes are TRBV13-1 and TRBJ2-3; D is unclear. Deletions cut 0 bases from V and 2 bases from J, with 7 bases between. Germline CDR1 NSHNY, CDR2 SYGAGN. CDR3 size: 14 residues. The sequenced CDR3 bases are TGTGCCAGCAGTGATGGGCGGAATGCAGAAACGCTGTAT. Translation: CASSDGRNAETLY. The entire CDR3 is CASSDGRNAETLYF.

This clone was counted a single time. These gene names are mouse names. From the germline J gene comes the end of the CDR3, since the read stops 1 residue before it. This same CDR3 is encoded by further DNA sequences in the sample. The rearrangement uses TRBV19 and TRBJ1-3; D is undetermined. This CDR3 comprises 14 residues. From germline, CDR1 is FNHDT and CDR2 SITEND (reference sequence). V was shortened by 2 bases and J by 0 bases, with 6 bases between the two germline ends. The CDR3 bases that were read are TGTGCCAGCAGTATTTCGGATTCTGGAAATACGCTCTAT. The encoded protein is CASSISDSGNTLY. The full-length CDR3 reads as CASSISDSGNTLYF.

Comments on this clone: The genes are named according to mouse. With the read ending 1 residue before the CDR3 end, the germline J gene is used to fill in that end. The rearrangement joins TRBV2 to TRBJ2-1, with TRBD1 matching 7 bases. The CDR3 totals 15 residues. Germline trimming cut 0 bases from V and 6 bases from J; bases unmatched to any gene: 5. Germline CDR1 and CDR2: LGHNA and YSYQKL. Incomplete CDR3 DNA: TGTGCCAGCAGCCAAGAAACAGGGGAGTTTGCTGAGCAGTTC. It encodes CASSQETGEFAEQF. The entire CDR3 protein reads CASSQETGEFAEQFF.

The table lists this clone with a count of one. These gene names are mouse names. Incomplete CDR3 DNA: TGTGCCAGCAGCTACAGGGGCGGTGCAGAAACGCTGTAT. Its translation is CASSYRGGAETLY. The full CDR3 is CASSYRGGAETLYF. V usage is TRBV4 and J usage is TRBJ2-3; TRBD1 might be the D (6 bases). Coverage ceases 1 residue before the CDR3 finishes, and the germline J gene fills in the end. V lost 3 bases and J lost 1, with 8 bases in between. This CDR3 is built from 14 residues. CDR1 and CDR2 from the germline V gene are LGHDT and YNNKQL (reference sequence).

The table lists this clone with a count of one. The gene names given are mouse names. The observed sequence ends 1 residue before the CDR3 terminus, with the missing tail filled in from the germline J gene. This chain uses TRBV14 with TRBJ1-4, with 8 bases matching TRBD1. In germline, CDR1 is SGHDT, CDR2 FRDEAV. Germline trimming cut 0 bases from V and 7 bases from J; bases unmatched to any gene: 5. This CDR3 is built from 15 residues. The CDR3 sequence: CASSFSDRATERLFF. CDR3 DNA, as far as it was read: TGTGCCAGCAGTTTCTCGGACAGGGCGACCGAAAGATTATTT.

The sample holds a few counts of this clone. Germline and genes: mouse. The CDR3 is cut off 1 residue early in the read; its end comes from the germline J gene. Different DNA sequences within this sample yield the same CDR3. The genes are TRBV13-2 and TRBJ2-7, with D possibly matching TRBD1 (6 bases). Trimming pared 1 base from V and 7 bases from J, leaving 9 bases between. Germline CDR1 is NNHNN and CDR2 is SYGAGS (reference sequence). This CDR3 has 12 residues. CDR3 residues: CASGDRGREQYF. The covered CDR3 bases are TGTGCCAGCGGTGATAGGGGGAGAGAACAGTAC.

Details on this clone: Mouse gene names apply. The read is 1 residue too short to cover the CDR3 end, so that end is filled in from the germline J gene. The chain couples TRBV14 to TRBJ2-4; 9 bases align to TRBD2. The CDR3 extends over 13 amino acids. The V gene's germline CDR1 is SGHDT and CDR2 FRDEAV. Trimming cost V 2 bases and J 7 bases; bases outside gene matches: 2. CDR3 DNA (partial): TGTGCCAGCAGTTTATCTGGGGGGGACACCTTGTAC. It translates to CASSLSGGDTLY. The entire CDR3 protein is CASSLSGGDTLYF.

As to this clone: Here the gene names and germline are mouse. CDR3 sequence reads: CASSITTGGDTQYF. The DNA read from the CDR3 is TGTGCCAGCAGTATAACAACTGGGGGGGACACCCAGTAC. The rearrangement joins TRBV19 to TRBJ2-5, with 9 positions matching TRBD2. Read sequence stops 1 residue before the CDR3 end, and the germline J gene provides the missing end. Germline assignment: CDR1 FNHDT and CDR2 SITEND (reference sequence). Trimming removed 1 base from V and 6 bases from J; junction bases left unmatched: 3. The CDR3 has 14 residues.